This T cell receptor beta chain came from a study of blood T cell repertoires in COVID-19. On the study more broadly: Samples representing acute and convalescent COVID-19 were sourced from the United States, Italy and Spain. Nucleic acid was either cDNA or gDNA, and it came from T cells, B-cell-depleted T cells, or PBMCs.

Source study methods: The authors estimated nucleated cell counts from reference gene primer amplification. Data came from immunoSEQ multiplex PCR; TCRdb stores just in-frame clones and leaves some out. V, J and clone size are those of that table, while D and trimming were read from the DNA. The sample shows approximately 57,000 clones, around nine tenths of them seen only once. This receptor was obtained from a middle-aged man with acute or convalescent COVID-19. The sample was peripheral blood.

CDR3 loop: CASSEGAAPAEGYGYTF. CDR3 DNA sequence: TGTGCCAGCAGCGAAGGTGCTGCCCCAGCGGAGGGCTATGGCTACACCTTC. The chain has TRBV9 and TRBJ1-2; D is undetermined. This CDR3 region has 17 residues. CDR1 and CDR2 from the germline V gene are SGDLS and YYNGEE. Between the trimmed V and J ends, which lost 3 bases and 4 bases, there was a span of 22 bases. The full variable domain, its missing parts supplied by reference TRBV9 and TRBJ1-2, is DSGVTQTPKHLITATGQRVTLRCSPRSGDLSVYWYQQSLDQGLQFLIQYYNGEERAKGNILERFSAQQFPDLHSELNLSSLELGDSALYFCASSEGAAPAEGYGYTFGSGTRLTVV.